This is a list of T cell receptor beta chains from one sample in a study of T-cell memory formation after mild COVID-19. TCRdb passed the 5' RACE reads through MiXCR, listing each CDR3 protein once. The data contain fewer than 700,000 distinct CDR3 sequences, about 20% of them singletons. Sequencing input: PBMCs or a T cell subset sorted from them (not recorded which). Every receptor here comes from an adult woman who had mild COVID-19 (a few samples of this study predate the infection). Cell type and time point are not known. CDR3s include the opening cysteine and the closing phenylalanine or tryptophan. The D gene is left open where the match is weak. Size tells how often a clone was seen (once, few, many) or the class of an expanded clone, and some rows leave it out.

D gene | J gene | clone size | V gene | CDR3 protein | CDR3 DNA
NA | TRBJ1-1 | few | TRBV11-2 | CASSSRRAFF | TGTGCCAGCAGCTCAAGGAGGGCTTTCTTT
TRBD2 | TRBJ2-1 | NA | TRBV7-2 | CASRGGGRSSGRVTYNEQFF | TGTGCCAGCAGGGGGGGCGGTAGGAGTAGCGGGAGGGTAACCTACAATGAGCAGTTCTTC
NA | TRBJ1-1 | NA | TRBV29-1 | CSGREEGNTEAFF | TGCAGCGGCAGGGAGGAGGGAAACACTGAAGCTTTCTTT
TRBD1 | TRBJ2-7 | few | TRBV6-5 | CASRPRQGYSYEQYF | TGTGCCAGCAGGCCTCGACAGGGATACTCCTACGAGCAGTACTTC
TRBD2 | TRBJ2-7 | many | TRBV5-5 | CASSPGLARYEQYF | TGTGCCAGCAGCCCTGGACTAGCCCGTTACGAGCAGTACTTC
NA | TRBJ2-1 | NA | TRBV7-9 | CASSLARQYNEQFF | TGTGCCAGCAGCTTAGCACGTCAATACAATGAGCAGTTCTTC
TRBD2 | TRBJ2-3 | NA | TRBV4-1 | CASRPIGGSTDTQYF | TGCGCCAGCAGACCTATCGGGGGGAGCACAGATACGCAGTATTTT
NA | TRBJ2-7 | few | TRBV12-3/TRBV12-4 | CASGRGPAYEQYF | TGTGCCAGCGGGCGGGGGCCTGCCTACGAGCAGTACTTC
NA | TRBJ1-4 | few | TRBV5-6 | CASSQEGSRPTNEKLFF | TGTGCCAGCAGCCAAGAAGGGTCCAGACCAACTAATGAAAAACTGTTTTTT
TRBD1 | TRBJ2-5 | NA | TRBV27 | CDSSSRGLRETQYF | TGTGACAGCAGTTCCAGGGGGCTTCGTGAGACCCAGTACTTC
TRBD1 | TRBJ2-7 | few | TRBV29-1 | CSVPGQGANEQYF | TGCAGCGTTCCAGGACAGGGGGCGAACGAGCAGTACTTC
NA | TRBJ1-1 | NA | TRBV4-3 | CASSSDSNTEAFF | TGCGCCAGCAGCTCCGACAGTAACACTGAAGCTTTCTTT
TRBD1 | TRBJ2-6 | NA | TRBV5-5 | CASSSTQGATGANVLTF | TGTGCCAGCAGCTCTACACAGGGGGCGACGGGGGCCAACGTCCTGACTTTC
NA | TRBJ2-7 | few | TRBV11-2 | CASSLAWRDNEQYF | TGTGCCAGCAGCTTAGCTTGGAGGGACAACGAGCAGTACTTC
TRBD1 | TRBJ2-3 | few | TRBV9 | CASSVAGQGTDTQYF | TGTGCCAGCAGCGTAGCGGGACAGGGAACTGATACGCAGTATTTT
NA | TRBJ2-1 | few | TRBV7-8 | CASSLGAGIWNEQFF | TGTGCCAGCAGCTTAGGGGCAGGGATTTGGAATGAGCAGTTCTTC
TRBD2 | TRBJ2-5 | NA | TRBV7-9 | CASSFGWREAVETQYF | TGTGCCAGCAGCTTCGGTTGGCGGGAGGCGGTGGAGACCCAGTACTTC
NA | TRBJ2-1 | NA | TRBV7-9 | CASSSRRGQNYNEQFF | TGTGCCAGCAGCTCAAGGCGCGGGCAGAACTACAATGAGCAGTTCTTC
NA | TRBJ1-6 | NA | TRBV3-1 | CASSQDLANSPLHF | TGTGCCAGCAGCCAAGATCTAGCTAATTCACCCCTCCACTTT
NA | TRBJ1-1 | few | TRBV7-2 | CAGAGDGRTEAFF | TGTGCCGGGGCAGGGGACGGTAGGACTGAAGCTTTCTTT
TRBD1 | TRBJ2-4 | few | TRBV20-1 | CSAQDRRQGDIQYF | TGCAGTGCTCAAGACAGGAGACAGGGGGACATTCAGTACTTC
NA | TRBJ1-1 | few | TRBV12-5 | CASGLTVGSLNSGTEAFF | TGTGCTAGTGGTTTGACAGTTGGATCTTTGAATTCTGGCACTGAAGCTTTCTTT
NA | TRBJ1-3 | NA | TRBV9 | CASSGRIYSGNTIYF | TGTGCCAGCAGCGGAAGAATTTACTCTGGAAACACCATATATTTT
TRBD2 | TRBJ2-1 | NA | TRBV5-1 | CASSRGGARNEQFF | TGCGCCAGCAGTCGCGGGGGGGCGAGGAATGAGCAGTTCTTC
TRBD2 | TRBJ2-7 | NA | TRBV2 | CASLGGVGEQYF | TGTGCCAGCCTTGGGGGGGTTGGCGAGCAGTACTTC
NA | TRBJ2-3 | NA | TRBV4-1 | CASSQEEVRADTQYF | TGCGCCAGCAGCCAAGAGGAGGTGAGAGCAGATACGCAGTATTTT
TRBD1 | TRBJ1-2 | NA | TRBV27 | CASSLRPGQGYGYTF | TGTGCCAGCAGTTTAAGACCGGGACAGGGTTATGGCTACACCTTC
NA | TRBJ2-3 | few | TRBV29-1 | CSVEDSLLAVDTQYF | TGCAGCGTTGAAGATTCCCTCCTAGCTGTAGATACGCAGTATTTT
TRBD1 | TRBJ2-2 | many | TRBV24-1 | CATSWTGLDTGELFF | TGTGCCACCAGCTGGACAGGGCTTGACACCGGGGAGCTGTTTTTT
NA | TRBJ2-7 | few | TRBV7-3 | CASSLTSSQTYEQYF | TGTGCCAGCAGCTTAACTTCATCACAGACCTACGAGCAGTACTTC
NA | TRBJ2-3 | NA | TRBV6-5 | CASSLGSTSTDTQYF | TGTGCCAGCAGTTTAGGCAGCACTAGCACAGATACGCAGTATTTT
NA | TRBJ2-6 | NA | TRBV6-6 | CASSYSLSGANVLTF | TGTGCCAGCAGCTACAGCCTCTCTGGGGCCAACGTCCTGACTTTC
NA | TRBJ1-2 | NA | TRBV7-8 | CASSLDSGTAYGYTF | TGTGCCAGCAGCTTAGATTCAGGCACTGCCTATGGCTACACCTTC
TRBD2 | TRBJ2-3 | few | TRBV12-3/TRBV12-4 | CASSLGAGGRRDTQYF | TGTGCCAGCAGTTTGGGAGCGGGGGGACGGCGGGATACGCAGTATTTT
NA | TRBJ1-6 | few | TRBV7-2 | CASSRLPSRVGNSPLHF | TGTGCCAGCAGCCGCCTCCCCTCCAGGGTAGGGAATTCACCCCTCCACTTT
NA | TRBJ2-2 | NA | TRBV5-1 | CASSLEGLRLLATGELFF | TGCGCCAGCAGCTTGGAAGGTCTGAGACTCTTAGCCACCGGGGAGCTGTTTTTT
TRBD2 | TRBJ2-1 | few | TRBV7-7 | CASSPELAGGPHEQFF | TGTGCCAGCAGCCCGGAACTAGCGGGGGGGCCCCATGAGCAGTTCTTC
TRBD1 | TRBJ2-1 | few | TRBV12-3/TRBV12-4 | CASSPRTGGGNEQFF | TGTGCCAGCAGTCCGAGGACAGGGGGTGGGAATGAGCAGTTCTTC
TRBD1 | TRBJ1-2 | NA | TRBV4-1 | CASSHDRGTLGGYTF | TGCGCCAGCAGCCATGACAGGGGAACCTTGGGTGGCTACACCTTC
NA | TRBJ2-5 | few | TRBV5-1 | CASSLQTVQETQYF | TGCGCCAGCAGCTTACAGACAGTCCAAGAGACCCAGTACTTC
NA | TRBJ2-1 | NA | TRBV11-2 | CASSALQGRNEQFF | TGTGCCAGCAGCGCCTTACAGGGTAGGAATGAGCAGTTCTTC
NA | TRBJ2-5 | NA | TRBV4-1 | CASSRVTAETQYF | TGCGCCAGCAGCCGGGTCACGGCCGAGACCCAGTACTTC
TRBD2 | TRBJ2-1 | few | TRBV7-6 | CASSPPRRAGVSNEQFF | TGTGCCAGCAGCCCTCCCCGGAGAGCGGGAGTGAGCAATGAGCAGTTCTTC
TRBD1 | TRBJ1-1 | few | TRBV12-3/TRBV12-4 | CASSSSDRASVAEAFF | TGTGCCAGCAGTTCCTCCGACAGGGCGAGTGTCGCTGAAGCTTTCTTT
NA | TRBJ2-3 | NA | TRBV24-1 | CATSDPRTRSTDTQYF | TGTGCCACCAGTGATCCGAGGACGAGAAGCACAGATACGCAGTATTTT
NA | TRBJ1-2 | NA | TRBV2 | CASSDRGEYGYTF | TGTGCCAGCAGTGACAGGGGAGAATATGGCTACACCTTC
NA | TRBJ2-1 | NA | TRBV29-1 | CSVEGELGWAYDEQFF | TGCAGCGTTGAAGGGGAATTAGGTTGGGCTTATGATGAGCAGTTCTTC
NA | TRBJ2-1 | few | TRBV7-3 | CASSLTGDSYNEQFF | TGTGCCAGCAGCTTAACCGGTGACTCCTACAATGAGCAGTTCTTC
NA | TRBJ2-7 | NA | TRBV14 | CASSPRYGRGSSYEQYF | TGTGCCAGCAGCCCGCGTTACGGTCGAGGAAGCTCCTACGAGCAGTACTTC
NA | TRBJ1-2 | NA | TRBV6-2/TRBV6-3 | CASSRGGRGYYGYTF | TGTGCCAGCAGTCGGGGGGGCAGAGGCTACTATGGCTACACCTTC
NA | TRBJ2-7 | once | TRBV30 | CAWSVVGGEQYF | TGTGCCTGGAGTGTGGTAGGGGGCGAGCAGTACTTC
NA | TRBJ1-1 | NA | TRBV3-1 | CASSQEAGAEAFF | TGTGCCAGCAGCCAAGAGGCGGGAGCTGAAGCTTTCTTT
NA | TRBJ1-4 | NA | TRBV2 | CASSRQRYGEKLFF | TGTGCCAGCAGTAGACAGCGCTACGGCGAAAAACTGTTTTTT